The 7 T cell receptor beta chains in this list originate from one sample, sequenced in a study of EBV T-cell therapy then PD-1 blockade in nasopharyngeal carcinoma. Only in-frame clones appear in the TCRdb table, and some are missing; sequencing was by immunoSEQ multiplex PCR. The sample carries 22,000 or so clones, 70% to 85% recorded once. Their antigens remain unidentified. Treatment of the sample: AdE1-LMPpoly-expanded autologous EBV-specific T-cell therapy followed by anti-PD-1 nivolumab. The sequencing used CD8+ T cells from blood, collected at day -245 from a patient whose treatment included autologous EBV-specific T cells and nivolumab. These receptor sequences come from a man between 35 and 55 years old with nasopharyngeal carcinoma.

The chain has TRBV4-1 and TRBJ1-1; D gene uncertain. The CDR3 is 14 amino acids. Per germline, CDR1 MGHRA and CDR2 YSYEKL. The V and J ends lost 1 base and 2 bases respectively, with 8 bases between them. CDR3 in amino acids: CASSQASTNTEAFF. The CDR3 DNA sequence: TGCGCCAGCAGCCAAGCTTCGACTAACACTGAAGCTTTCTTT.

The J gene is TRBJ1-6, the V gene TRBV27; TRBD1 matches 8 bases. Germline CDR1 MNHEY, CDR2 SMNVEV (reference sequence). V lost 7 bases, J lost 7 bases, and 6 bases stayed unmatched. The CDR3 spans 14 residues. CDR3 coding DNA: TGTGCCAGCACCTGGACAGGGACAAATTCACCCCTCCACTTT. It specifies CASTWTGTNSPLHF.

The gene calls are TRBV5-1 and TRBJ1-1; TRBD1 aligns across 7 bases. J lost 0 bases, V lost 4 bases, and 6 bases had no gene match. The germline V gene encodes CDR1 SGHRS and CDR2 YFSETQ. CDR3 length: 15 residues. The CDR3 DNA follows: TGCGCCAGCAGCGCGGTACAGGGGATGAACACTGAAGCTTTCTTT. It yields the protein CASSAVQGMNTEAFF.

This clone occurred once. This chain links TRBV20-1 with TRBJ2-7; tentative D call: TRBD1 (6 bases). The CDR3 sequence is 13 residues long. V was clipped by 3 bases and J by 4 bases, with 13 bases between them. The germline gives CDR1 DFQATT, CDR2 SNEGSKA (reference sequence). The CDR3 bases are TGCAGTGCTAGTTTCGGACAGCGATACGAGCAGTACTTC. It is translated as CSASFGQRYEQYF.

The CDR3 protein is CASSYWDNEKLFF. DNA for the CDR3: TGTGCCAGCAGTTACTGGGATAATGAAAAACTGTTTTTT. The chain carries TRBV6-2 or TRBV6-3 and TRBJ1-4, with D hard to call. The CDR3 is made up of 13 amino acids. Germline V gives CDR1 MNHEY, CDR2 SVGEGT. Deletions cut 1 base from V and 4 bases from J, with 4 bases between.

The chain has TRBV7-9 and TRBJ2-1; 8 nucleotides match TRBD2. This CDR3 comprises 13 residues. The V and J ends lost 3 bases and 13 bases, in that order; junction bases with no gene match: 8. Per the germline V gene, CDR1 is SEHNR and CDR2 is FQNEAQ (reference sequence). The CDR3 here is CASSFSAGGEQFF. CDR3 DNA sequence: TGTGCCAGCAGCTTTTCTGCGGGGGGCGAACAGTTCTTC.

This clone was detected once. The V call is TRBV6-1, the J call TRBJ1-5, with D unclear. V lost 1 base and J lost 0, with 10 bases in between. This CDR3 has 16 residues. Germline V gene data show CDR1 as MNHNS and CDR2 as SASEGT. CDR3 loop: CASSEGGEYSNQPQHF. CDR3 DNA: TGTGCCAGCAGTGAAGGAGGCGAATATAGCAATCAGCCCCAGCATTTT.